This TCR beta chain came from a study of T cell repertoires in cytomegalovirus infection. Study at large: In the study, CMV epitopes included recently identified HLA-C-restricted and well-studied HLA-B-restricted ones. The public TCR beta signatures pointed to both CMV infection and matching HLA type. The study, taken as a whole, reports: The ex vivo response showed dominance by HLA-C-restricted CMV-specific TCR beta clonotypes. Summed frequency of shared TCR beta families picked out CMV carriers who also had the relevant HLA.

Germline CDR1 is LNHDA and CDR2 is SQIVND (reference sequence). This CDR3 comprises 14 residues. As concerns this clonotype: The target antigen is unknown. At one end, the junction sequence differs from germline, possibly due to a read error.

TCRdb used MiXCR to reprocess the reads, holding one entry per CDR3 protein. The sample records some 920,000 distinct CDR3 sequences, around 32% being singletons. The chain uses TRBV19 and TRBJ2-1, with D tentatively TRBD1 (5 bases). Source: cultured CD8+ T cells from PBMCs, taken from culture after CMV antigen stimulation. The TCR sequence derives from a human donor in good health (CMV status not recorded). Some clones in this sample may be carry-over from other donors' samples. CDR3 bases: TGTGCCAGTGGTATGTTTCAGGGTCCGGATGAGCAGTTCTTC. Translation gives CASGMFQGPDEQFF.